The clone carrying this T cell receptor (beta chain) was found a few times. Its target is unknown. Sorting that relied on CD45RO/CCR7/CD25/CD127/CD95/CD27 yielded CD4+ naive, central memory, regulatory and stem cell-like memory cells. The CDR3 totals 14 residues. V was shortened by 6 bases and J by 2 bases, with 14 bases between the two germline ends. CDR1 and CDR2 (germline): MNHEY, SMNVEV (reference sequence). cDNA synthesis used the whole RNA isolate, giving expressed TCRB sequences. Clones were sequenced by immunoSEQ multiplex PCR, and TCRdb holds only the in-frame ones, with some missing. The sample contains about 340,000 clones, 6.5% to 10% of which appear only once. The data originate from a study of beta chain features in type 1 diabetes. Whole-study findings and limits: Patients showed naive, central memory and Treg TCRB repertoires that appeared more similar than those of healthy donors. Type 1 diabetes patients showed fewer insertions and more deletions at VDJ junctions.

The origin of this receptor is a woman in her late teens or twenties in good health. The source material was central memory CD4+ T cells from blood. The chain recombines TRBV27 with TRBJ2-7; tentatively, D is TRBD1 or TRBD2 (5 bases each). The CDR3 bases are TGTGCCAGCAGAAAAGGGACGGATGCCTACGAGCAGTACTTC. Residues: CASRKGTDAYEQYF.